This TCR beta chain was obtained from a study of T cell responses to AZD1222 COVID-19 vaccine. Study results and limitations: Among spike-specific TCRs, nearly half reportedly target unmutated variant regions. Sampling captured repertoires only after the peak T cell response.

About this clone: Its antigen is still unknown.

Sequencing used immunoSEQ multiplex PCR; TCRdb keeps in-frame clones, though not all of them. Altogether about 100,000 clones are present, more than 85% being singletons, with the ten largest covering 4% to 6%. The CDR3 is 16 amino acids. The chain combines TRBV23-1 with TRBJ2-5, with D possibly being TRBD1 or TRBD2 (7 bases each). TRBV23-1 is labeled an ORF, and its function is uncertain. The sample in question was peripheral blood, obtained on day 0 of AZD1222 vaccination. This receptor was identified in an adult in good health. The CDR3 reads CVPQGRTWRGQETQYF. CDR3 in DNA: TGCGTTCCACAGGGGAGAACCTGGCGGGGGCAAGAGACCCAGTACTTC.